Listed below are T cell receptor beta chains from one sample, sequenced in a study of PD-L1 blockade in urothelial cancer. This table comes from immunoSEQ multiplex PCR, and its TCRdb copy is limited to in-frame clones, with some not included. The data show some 100,000 clones, with 91% seen just once and approximately 1% held by the top ten. Material: PBMCs, obtained around atezolizumab (anti-PD-L1) treatment. The receptors come from a woman of 80 years or more with urothelial cancer. Each CDR3 is given with its conserved first and last residue. The D gene is left open where the match is weak. Clone size is not always given. Where it is, it says once, few, many or a class for expanded clones.

DNA,CDR3,size,V,J,D
TGCGCCAGCAGCGGCAGTGGAAACACCATATATTTT,CASSGSGNTIYF,.,TRBV5-1,TRBJ1-3,.
TGTGCCAGCAGGGGAGCGGGAGAGTTGTATACGCAGTATTTT,CASRGAGELYTQYF,.,TRBV6-1,TRBJ2-3,TRBD2
TGTGCCAGCAGTTTCCACAGGGGGCAGGCTTTCTTT,CASSFHRGQAFF,.,TRBV27,TRBJ1-1,TRBD1
TGTGCCAGCAGTGAAGTCCCTAGCGGGGTCTCCTACAATGAGCAGTTCTTC,CASSEVPSGVSYNEQFF,.,TRBV6-1,TRBJ2-1,TRBD2
TGTGCCACCAGAACCCTCGGACAGATAGCCTACGAGCAGTACTTC,CATRTLGQIAYEQYF,.,TRBV27,TRBJ2-7,.
TGTGCCTGGAAGTGGGGGGCTGGGGCCAACGTCCTGACTTTC,CAWKWGAGANVLTF,.,TRBV30,TRBJ2-6,.
TGTGCCACCTCATTAGGGAGTTACTCTGGAAACACCATATATTTT,CATSLGSYSGNTIYF,.,TRBV6-1,TRBJ1-3,.
TGTGCCAGCAGTCGGACTAGCGGGAGGGCCTCTGAGCAGTTCTTC,CASSRTSGRASEQFF,.,TRBV28,TRBJ2-1,TRBD2
TGTGCCACCAGCAGAGATCGGGGGGAGGGCGGGGCAGATACGCAGTATTTT,CATSRDRGEGGADTQYF,.,TRBV15,TRBJ2-3,TRBD2
TGCAGTGCTGCGCCGGAGGAGGGGCAGTTCTTC,CSAAPEEGQFF,few,TRBV20-1,TRBJ2-1,.
TGTGCCAGCAGCTACCGGGACAGGGGCTATGAGCAGTTCTTC,CASSYRDRGYEQFF,.,TRBV6-5,TRBJ2-1,TRBD1
TGCGCCAGCAGCCTCGGACTAGCGGGCCAGGATCGGCAGTTCTTC,CASSLGLAGQDRQFF,once,TRBV4-1,TRBJ2-1,TRBD2
TGCGCCAGCAGCCAAGCGGAAGGGAGTTGGGCTGACGAGCAGTACTTC,CASSQAEGSWADEQYF,.,TRBV4-1,TRBJ2-7,.
TGTGCCACCAGCAGAGATCCACGAGGGGGCGGGATGGGCAATCAGCCCCAGCATTTT,CATSRDPRGGGMGNQPQHF,.,TRBV15,TRBJ1-5,TRBD1
TGCGCCAGCAGCTTGGTGAAAGGGGGAGTTGGGGAGACCCAGTACTTC,CASSLVKGGVGETQYF,.,TRBV5-1,TRBJ2-5,.
TGCAGCACCCGTAGGGAGGGGATGTACGAGCAGTACTTC,CSTRREGMYEQYF,.,TRBV29-1,TRBJ2-7,TRBD2
TGCGCCAGCAGCTTGTTCCCTAGCGGTCAAGAGACCCAGTACTTC,CASSLFPSGQETQYF,.,TRBV5-1,TRBJ2-5,TRBD2
TGTGCCAGCAGCTCCCCTACCTACGAGCAGTACTTC,CASSSPTYEQYF,.,TRBV5-4,TRBJ2-7,.
TGTGCCAGCAGGGTAACTAGCGGGAACACCGGGGAGCTGTTTTTT,CASRVTSGNTGELFF,few,TRBV2,TRBJ2-2,TRBD2
TGTGCCAGCAGCTCGCCTCTTAGCTCCTACAATGAGCAGTTCTTC,CASSSPLSSYNEQFF,.,TRBV7-2,TRBJ2-1,.
TGCGCCAGCAGCCTCGGACAGGGCGGTGGCTACACCTTC,CASSLGQGGGYTF,.,TRBV5-1,TRBJ1-2,TRBD1
TGCAGCGTCGCGGACAGGGGGCGCGACACTGAAGCTTTCTTT,CSVADRGRDTEAFF,.,TRBV29-1,TRBJ1-1,TRBD1
TGTGCCACCGCGGGGGACACATCCTACGAGCAGTACTTC,CATAGDTSYEQYF,once,TRBV10-3,TRBJ2-7,.
TGTGCCAGCAGGATCACTAGCGGGACGAGTGCAGATACGCAGTATTTT,CASRITSGTSADTQYF,.,TRBV6-6,TRBJ2-3,TRBD2
TGCGCCAGCAGCCCACATTCTCCGGGACAGGGCTACGAGCAGTACTTC,CASSPHSPGQGYEQYF,.,TRBV5-1,TRBJ2-7,TRBD1
TGTGCCAGCAGTCTGTTTGCGGGAGGGGAGACCCAGTACTTC,CASSLFAGGETQYF,.,TRBV6-1,TRBJ2-5,TRBD2
TGTGCCACCGGGTGGGGGCAATACTACGAGCAGTACTTC,CATGWGQYYEQYF,.,TRBV19,TRBJ2-7,.
TGTGCCAGCAGTTTATTAGCGGGAGGGACCACCGGGGAGCTGTTTTTT,CASSLLAGGTTGELFF,.,TRBV27,TRBJ2-2,TRBD2
TGTGCCAGCAGTGGGTCTTGGGGAGCGGGAGGGAGGGATGAGCAGTTCTTC,CASSGSWGAGGRDEQFF,.,TRBV6-1,TRBJ2-1,TRBD2
TGTGCCAGCAGCCAGATACAGGGGGCTGGAAACACCATATATTTT,CASSQIQGAGNTIYF,.,TRBV4-2,TRBJ1-3,TRBD1
TGTGCCAGTAGCACAACTAGCGGGAGGTCGATTGTCACCGGGGAGCTGTTTTTT,CASSTTSGRSIVTGELFF,once,TRBV19,TRBJ2-2,TRBD2
TGTGCCAGCAGCCCCCTTCCGGCAGGGACTAGCGGGAGGGCCCTCCGAGAGACCCAGTACTTC,CASSPLPAGTSGRALRETQYF,once,TRBV14,TRBJ2-5,TRBD2
TGTGCCAGCAGTGTAGGGACAGGGGGGAACTATGGCTACACCTTC,CASSVGTGGNYGYTF,.,TRBV2,TRBJ1-2,TRBD1
TGTGCCAGCAGCGCAACCAGCAGGGGGCCAGCTTTCTTT,CASSATSRGPAFF,.,TRBV9,TRBJ1-1,TRBD1
TGTGCCGCTACAGGGTCTGGTACTGAAGCTTTCTTT,CAATGSGTEAFF,.,TRBV10-3,TRBJ1-1,.
TGCGCCAGCAGTCAGACATACACCGGGGAGCTGTTTTTT,CASSQTYTGELFF,.,TRBV5-1,TRBJ2-2,.
TGCGCCAGCAGCCAGACAGGGAACAGCTATGGCTACACCTTC,CASSQTGNSYGYTF,.,TRBV4-1,TRBJ1-2,TRBD1
TGTGCCAGCAGCGTAGGGGGGACAGGAGCCAAAAACATTCAGTACTTC,CASSVGGTGAKNIQYF,once,TRBV9,TRBJ2-4,TRBD1
TGTGCCAGCAGGCGCCCGGGACTAGCGGGCTACAATGAGCAGTTCTTC,CASRRPGLAGYNEQFF,.,TRBV27,TRBJ2-1,TRBD2
TGTGCCAGTAGTATAGTTGTAACGGGGAATAGCAATCAGCCCCAGCATTTT,CASSIVVTGNSNQPQHF,.,TRBV19,TRBJ1-5,.